These T cell receptor beta chains were read from a single sample in a study of neoadjuvant anti-PD-1 for oral cavity cancer. The assay was immunoSEQ multiplex PCR, and TCRdb's table has in-frame clones only and misses some. Among around 13,000 clones listed, approximately 67% were seen once. The sequenced sample was PBMCs, obtained after nivolumab (anti-PD-1) treatment. These receptors came from a person aged 35 to 85 with oral cavity squamous cell carcinoma. Each CDR3 is given with its conserved first and last residue. Each record gives: D gene, clone size, CDR3 length, V gene, J gene, CDR3 protein, CDR3 DNA. A D gene is named only where the DNA matches it firmly. Clone sizes are given selectively: once, few, many, or a class where the clone is expanded.

.	.	13	TRBV30	TRBJ1-3	CAWTQGTGNTIYF	TGTGCCTGGACACAGGGCACTGGAAACACCATATATTTT
TRBD1	once	13	TRBV7-3	TRBJ2-5	CASSPGQQETQYF	TGTGCCAGCAGCCCGGGACAGCAAGAGACCCAGTACTTC
.	.	13	TRBV5-4	TRBJ2-1	CASRTWAYNEQFF	TGTGCCAGCAGGACGTGGGCGTACAATGAGCAGTTCTTC
.	.	16	TRBV11-3	TRBJ1-1	CASSAGAGPGGTEAFF	TGTGCCAGCAGCGCGGGAGCAGGGCCTGGGGGCACTGAAGCTTTCTTT
TRBD1	few	14	TRBV29-1	TRBJ2-3	CSVGTGGFTDTQYF	TGCAGCGTTGGAACAGGGGGCTTCACAGATACGCAGTATTTT
TRBD1	.	13	TRBV11-3	TRBJ1-1	CASAGTENTEAFF	TGTGCCAGCGCCGGGACAGAGAACACTGAAGCTTTCTTT
TRBD1	.	14	TRBV30	TRBJ1-5	CAWSTGGGNQPQHF	TGTGCCTGGAGTACAGGGGGCGGCAATCAGCCCCAGCATTTT
TRBD1	.	16	TRBV28	TRBJ1-4	CASSPPPGQPNEKLFF	TGTGCCAGCAGCCCACCTCCGGGACAGCCTAATGAAAAACTGTTTTTT
TRBD2	few	16	TRBV6-5	TRBJ2-7	CASSYSVAGDPYEQYF	TGTGCCAGCAGTTATTCTGTAGCGGGAGACCCCTACGAGCAGTACTTC
.	.	15	TRBV7-6	TRBJ2-1	CASSLAGSSYNEQFF	TGTGCCAGCAGCTTAGCGGGGAGCTCCTACAATGAGCAGTTCTTC
.	.	17	TRBV6-1	TRBJ1-4	CASSETIDTPTNEKLFF	TGTGCCAGCAGTGAGACTATCGACACGCCAACTAATGAAAAACTGTTTTTT
TRBD2	.	15	TRBV5-1	TRBJ2-1	CASSGLAGSYNEQFF	TGCGCCAGCAGCGGACTAGCGGGTTCTTACAATGAGCAGTTCTTC
TRBD1	.	15	TRBV5-1	TRBJ1-2	CASSYTPGQGGGYTF	TGCGCCAGCAGCTATACACCGGGACAGGGGGGTGGCTACACCTTC
.	.	11	TRBV20-1	TRBJ1-2	CSASRDYGYTF	TGCAGTGCTAGTCGCGACTATGGCTACACCTTC
.	.	13	TRBV6-1	TRBJ2-5	CASSEVAGETQYF	TGTGCCAGCAGTGAAGTCGCGGGGGAGACCCAGTACTTC
.	once	14	TRBV6-1	TRBJ1-2	CASSVVQGNYGYTF	TGTGCCAGCAGCGTCGTACAGGGAAACTATGGCTACACCTTC
.	.	13	TRBV2	TRBJ1-2	CASSAGQFYGYTF	TGTGCCAGCAGTGCTGGACAGTTTTATGGCTACACCTTC
TRBD2	.	15	TRBV6-5	TRBJ2-7	CASSPSWTSGYEQYF	TGTGCCAGCAGTCCCTCCTGGACTAGCGGCTACGAGCAGTACTTC
.	.	13	TRBV7-3	TRBJ2-2	CASSSTTTGELFF	TGTGCCAGCAGCTCGACTACCACCGGGGAGCTGTTTTTT
.	few	12	TRBV7-9	TRBJ1-1	CASSLGRGEAFF	TGTGCCAGCAGCTTGGGCCGCGGGGAAGCTTTCTTT
TRBD1	.	15	TRBV6-5	TRBJ2-7	CASSYSGQGNNEQYF	TGTGCCAGCAGTTACTCGGGACAGGGGAACAACGAGCAGTACTTC
.	.	16	TRBV30	TRBJ1-5	CAWSVHRSTHNQPQHF	TGTGCCTGGAGTGTACATCGTTCTACCCACAATCAGCCCCAGCATTTT
TRBD2	.	18	TRBV2	TRBJ2-3	CASSFTSGAESITDTQYF	TGTGCCAGCAGTTTCACTAGCGGGGCCGAATCAATCACAGATACGCAGTATTTT
.	.	13	TRBV5-4	TRBJ2-2	CASSLGHPGELFF	TGTGCCAGCAGCTTGGGACACCCGGGGGAGCTGTTTTTT
TRBD2	.	16	TRBV4-2	TRBJ2-7	CASSQGLAGPNYEQYF	TGTGCCAGCAGCCAAGGACTAGCGGGACCGAACTACGAGCAGTACTTC
TRBD2	.	15	TRBV6-5	TRBJ2-3	CASRPLGEGPDTQYF	TGTGCCAGCAGGCCCCTAGGGGAGGGCCCAGATACGCAGTATTTT
TRBD1	.	14	TRBV5-6	TRBJ2-1	CASSLLDRVWEQFF	TGTGCCAGCAGCTTACTGGACAGGGTTTGGGAGCAGTTCTTC
.	few	15	TRBV12-5	TRBJ2-5	CASGLVSWERETQYF	TGTGCTAGTGGTTTGGTTAGTTGGGAGCGGGAGACCCAGTACTTC
TRBD1	few	14	TRBV5-1	TRBJ1-5	CASSPGQPNQPQHF	TGCGCCAGCAGTCCGGGACAGCCTAATCAGCCCCAGCATTTT
.	once	16	TRBV5-5	TRBJ1-5	CASSLSLWGGNQPQHF	TGTGCCAGCAGCTTGTCCCTTTGGGGCGGCAATCAGCCCCAGCATTTT
.	once	16	TRBV7-3	TRBJ2-1	CASSRSREGSYNEQFF	TGTGCCAGCAGCCGGTCCCGGGAAGGCTCCTACAATGAGCAGTTCTTC
TRBD2	.	13	TRBV9	TRBJ2-7	CASSPGTNYEQYF	TGTGCCAGCAGCCCCGGGACTAACTACGAGCAGTACTTC
TRBD1	.	13	TRBV9	TRBJ2-5	CASNEGAAQTQYF	TGTGCCAGCAATGAGGGGGCAGCGCAGACCCAGTACTTC
TRBD2	.	15	TRBV29-1	TRBJ2-3	CSSNGWGGSSPTQYF	TGCAGCTCTAACGGATGGGGCGGGAGTTCCCCTACGCAGTATTTT
.	.	14	TRBV19	TRBJ2-7	CASTPPGNSYEQYF	TGTGCCAGTACCCCCCCGGGGAACTCCTACGAGCAGTACTTC
.	.	12	TRBV30	TRBJ2-7	CAWSVARAGQYF	TGTGCCTGGAGTGTAGCAAGGGCGGGGCAGTACTTC
TRBD2	.	16	TRBV30	TRBJ2-3	CAWSELAGVGGDTQYF	TGTGCCTGGAGTGAACTAGCGGGAGTTGGAGGAGATACGCAGTATTTT
.	.	14	TRBV10-2	TRBJ1-5	CASTSVVTNQPQHF	TGCGCCAGCACTTCCGTGGTGACCAATCAGCCCCAGCATTTT
TRBD2	.	14	TRBV5-1	TRBJ2-7	CASSSGLPPYEQYF	TGCGCCAGCAGCTCGGGACTACCGCCCTACGAGCAGTACTTC
.	.	14	TRBV18	TRBJ1-1	CASSIDTLNTEAFF	TGTGCCAGCTCAATCGACACACTGAACACTGAAGCTTTCTTT
.	.	16	TRBV19	TRBJ1-5	CASSHKTGFSNQPQHF	TGTGCCAGTAGCCACAAGACAGGATTTAGCAATCAGCCCCAGCATTTT
.	.	14	TRBV6-5	TRBJ1-3	CASSYGSSGNTIYF	TGTGCCAGCAGTTACGGGAGCTCTGGAAACACCATATATTTT
TRBD1	.	17	TRBV6-4	TRBJ1-2	CASSELPRTGLDYGYTF	TGTGCCAGCAGTGAATTACCAAGGACAGGGCTTGACTATGGCTACACCTTC
TRBD1	.	14	TRBV25-1	TRBJ1-3	CASSGQGPGNTIYF	TGTGCCAGCAGTGGACAGGGGCCTGGAAACACCATATATTTT
TRBD1	few	15	TRBV4-1	TRBJ1-1	CASSTTGTANTEAFF	TGCGCCAGCAGTACCACCGGGACAGCGAACACTGAAGCTTTCTTT
.	.	12	TRBV6-5	TRBJ1-1	CASSYFGDGAFF	TGTGCCAGCAGTTATTTCGGAGATGGGGCTTTCTTT
TRBD2	once	17	TRBV4-1	TRBJ2-1	CASSQDLAASSYNEQFF	TGCGCCAGCAGCCAAGATCTAGCGGCGAGCTCCTACAATGAGCAGTTCTTC
TRBD2	.	16	TRBV6-1	TRBJ2-5	CASSETSGRYGETQYF	TGTGCCAGCAGTGAGACTAGCGGGAGGTACGGGGAGACCCAGTACTTC
TRBD1	once	14	TRBV19	TRBJ1-2	CASSIVGDSYGYTF	TGTGCCAGTAGTATAGTCGGGGACAGCTATGGCTACACCTTC
.	.	12	TRBV28	TRBJ1-5	CASTRRNQPQHF	TGTGCCAGCACAAGGAGAAATCAGCCCCAGCATTTT
.	.	14	TRBV6-1	TRBJ1-5	CASSGTGGNQPQHF	TGTGCCAGCAGTGGGACGGGGGGCAATCAGCCCCAGCATTTT
.	few	14	TRBV7-9	TRBJ1-1	CASSVEQGFSEAFF	TGTGCCAGCAGCGTAGAACAGGGATTCAGTGAAGCTTTCTTT
TRBD1	.	17	TRBV28	TRBJ2-6	CASSLSGQGVGANVLTF	TGTGCCAGCAGTTTATCCGGACAGGGGGTCGGGGCCAACGTCCTGACTTTC
.	.	14	TRBV15	TRBJ1-2	CATSRDRVSYGYTF	TGTGCCACCAGCAGAGATCGGGTGAGCTATGGCTACACCTTC
.	.	12	TRBV28	TRBJ2-5	CASSLGVKTQYF	TGTGCCAGCAGTTTAGGTGTTAAGACCCAGTACTTC